This T cell receptor (beta chain) was obtained from a study of T cells in Graves' hyperthyroidism and ophthalmopathy. Whole-study context: Peripheral blood sampling occurred at initial diagnosis, before any treatment. Findings of the study overall: In the blood, most expanded thyroid clonotypes above 0.001 appeared as well.

Patients having uncontrolled infection, another autoimmune disease, pregnancy or lactation were not included. PBMCs were collected from a 10 ml volume of fresh peripheral blood. Germline V lookup: CDR1 LGHDT, CDR2 YNNKEL (reference sequence). The CDR3 loop spans 15 amino acids. V shed 3 bases, J shed 6 bases, and the junction held 4 bases outside the gene matches. Concerning this clonotype: Its target is not known.

Amplification of TCR beta CDR3 regions used RNA as the template. HTBI primers drove first-round RT-PCR of the TCR CDR3. TCRdb reanalysed the multiplex PCR reads using MiXCR and keeps one entry per CDR3 protein. The sample lists hundreds of thousands of distinct CDR3 sequences; just under 20% were seen once. This sequence originates from a man aged 40-49 years with Graves' ophthalmopathy. What was sequenced was blood. This chain uses TRBV3-1 with TRBJ2-1; 11 positions match TRBD2. CDR3 DNA: TGTGCCAGCAGCCAGAATGGACTAGCGGGCAATGAGCAGTTCTTC. It specifies CASSQNGLAGNEQFF.